This is a list of T cell receptor beta chains from one sample in a study of cytomegalovirus exposure and HLA in healthy donors. TCRdb's table, derived via immunoSEQ multiplex PCR, lists solely in-frame clones and lacks some. The sample yields about 200,000 clones, of which the top ten take up roughly 0.74%. Material for sequencing was PBMCs. These receptors were taken from a boy aged 5-17 years in good health and CMV-seronegative. CDR3s include the opening cysteine and the closing phenylalanine or tryptophan. The D gene is left open where the match is weak.

CASSNPLRDRVNTGELFF	TGTGCCAGCAGCAACCCCCTACGGGACAGGGTCAACACCGGGGAGCTGTTTTTT	TRBD1	TRBV5-4	TRBJ2-2
CASSLGTAKLEAFF	TGTGCCAGCAGCTTGGGGACAGCTAAACTCGAAGCTTTCTTT	.	TRBV5-4	TRBJ1-1
CASSYSTRGRDTQYF	TGTGCCAGCAGTTACTCCACCAGGGGCAGGGATACGCAGTATTTT	.	TRBV6-5	TRBJ2-3
CASSESGIGGTGSEQYF	TGTGCCAGCAGTGAGTCCGGAATCGGAGGGACAGGTTCCGAGCAGTACTTC	TRBD1	TRBV25-1	TRBJ2-7
CASSFRTGVNTEAFF	TGTGCCAGCAGTTTTCGGACAGGAGTGAACACTGAAGCTTTCTTT	TRBD1	TRBV11-3	TRBJ1-1
CASTLPGQNTEAFF	TGTGCCAGCACCCTGCCGGGACAAAACACTGAAGCTTTCTTT	.	TRBV7-9	TRBJ1-1
CASSLTGVSYEQYF	TGTGCCAGCAGTTTAACAGGAGTGTCCTACGAGCAGTACTTC	.	TRBV6-5	TRBJ2-7
CAISLTGPAEAFF	TGTGCCATCAGCCTGACAGGGCCCGCTGAAGCTTTCTTT	TRBD1	TRBV10-3	TRBJ1-1
CALSGGGTNTGELFF	TGTGCCTTAAGTGGCGGGGGTACGAACACCGGGGAGCTGTTTTTT	TRBD2	TRBV30	TRBJ2-2
CASSPSRSGELFF	TGTGCCAGCTCACCGTCGAGGTCCGGGGAGCTGTTTTTT	.	TRBV18	TRBJ2-2
CASRGTTGGVYEQYF	TGTGCCAGCCGAGGGACGACAGGGGGCGTCTACGAGCAGTACTTC	TRBD1	TRBV2	TRBJ2-7
CASSSDRARNSPLHF	TGTGCCAGCAGTTCAGACAGGGCTCGGAATTCACCCCTCCACTTT	TRBD1	TRBV6-5	TRBJ1-6
CASSQDTSAYEQYF	TGCGCCAGCAGCCAGGACACCTCGGCCTACGAGCAGTACTTC	.	TRBV4-3	TRBJ2-7
CASSLNPGGPYEQYF	TGCGCCAGCAGCTTGAATCCAGGGGGCCCCTACGAGCAGTACTTC	TRBD1	TRBV5-1	TRBJ2-7
CASSPTGGRSPLHF	TGTGCCAGCAGCCCCACAGGGGGCCGTTCACCCCTCCACTTT	TRBD1	TRBV7-9	TRBJ1-6
CASSLMGGPTEAFF	TGTGCCAGCAGCTTGATGGGGGGGCCCACTGAAGCTTTCTTT	.	TRBV5-4	TRBJ1-1
CATASRGNTEAFF	TGTGCCACCGCAAGTCGGGGAAACACTGAAGCTTTCTTT	.	TRBV6-5	TRBJ1-1
CAISPQGTEAFF	TGTGCCATCAGTCCTCAGGGGACTGAAGCTTTCTTT	.	TRBV10-3	TRBJ1-1
CASSLGGGDSYEQYF	TGTGCCAGCAGCTTAGGCGGGGGTGACTCCTACGAGCAGTACTTC	TRBD2	TRBV7-2	TRBJ2-7
CSVEGRQGEYNEQFF	TGCAGCGTTGAGGGACGACAGGGGGAATACAATGAGCAGTTCTTC	TRBD1	TRBV29-1	TRBJ2-1
CAWSSLSDYGYTF	TGTGCCTGGAGTTCCCTGAGTGACTATGGCTACACCTTC	.	TRBV30	TRBJ1-2
CASSSGTSGYEQYF	TGCGCCAGCAGTAGCGGGACTAGTGGATACGAGCAGTACTTC	TRBD2	TRBV10-2	TRBJ2-7